Listed below are T cell receptor beta chains from one sample, sequenced in a study of T cells in tuberculosis. Data came from immunoSEQ multiplex PCR; TCRdb stores just in-frame clones and leaves some out. The data contain roughly 35,000 clones, approximately 94% of them singletons. The sequenced sample was PBMCs. The receptors come from a donor between 10 and 29 years old with latent tuberculosis or without tuberculosis infection. Some clones in this sample may be carry-over from other donors' samples. Each CDR3 is given with its conserved first and last residue. D genes are given only for firm matches. Clone size is not always given. Where it is, it says once, few, many or a class for expanded clones.

>TRBJ1-2|.|TRBV30|.|13
CAWASGLSNGYTF
TGTGCCTGGGCTTCAGGGTTAAGTAATGGCTACACCTTC
>TRBJ1-4|.|TRBV6-5|.|13
CASSIQGNEKLFF
TGTGCCAGCAGTATACAGGGTAATGAAAAACTGTTTTTT
>TRBJ1-5|.|TRBV7-8|.|17
CASSPRHAPDSNQPQHF
TGTGCCAGCAGCCCCCGACATGCCCCAGATAGCAATCAGCCCCAGCATTTT
>TRBJ1-6|TRBD1|TRBV4-3|.|15
CASSRQGEGNSPLHF
TGCGCCAGCAGTCGACAGGGAGAGGGTAATTCACCCCTCCACTTT
>TRBJ1-2|.|TRBV7-9|.|13
CASSLVEYYGYTF
TGTGCCAGCAGCTTAGTAGAATATTATGGCTACACCTTC
>TRBJ2-1|.|TRBV29-1|.|15
CSVELPQGAVNEQFF
TGCAGCGTTGAACTCCCACAAGGGGCGGTCAATGAGCAGTTCTTC
>TRBJ1-1|TRBD1|TRBV15|.|16
CAIRSPIDRGNTEAFF
TGTGCCATCCGGTCACCTATAGACAGGGGGAACACTGAAGCTTTCTTT
>TRBJ1-5|TRBD1|TRBV27|.|15
CASSHLTGSNQPQHF
TGTGCCAGCAGTCATTTGACAGGGAGCAATCAGCCCCAGCATTTT
>TRBJ1-1|.|TRBV9|.|15
CASSAPTGRATEAFF
TGTGCCAGCAGCGCCCCTACGGGAAGGGCCACTGAAGCTTTCTTT
>TRBJ1-1|.|TRBV10-2|.|18
CASSESPGRGGGNTEAFF
TGCGCCAGCAGTGAGTCGCCTGGCAGGGGTGGCGGGAACACTGAAGCTTTCTTT
>TRBJ1-1|TRBD1|TRBV5-6|.|15
CASSWEDRGDTEAFF
TGTGCCAGCAGCTGGGAAGACAGGGGGGACACTGAAGCTTTCTTT
>TRBJ1-2|TRBD1|TRBV13|once|15
CASSLGIGTVFGYTF
TGTGCCAGCAGCTTAGGTATCGGGACAGTTTTTGGCTACACCTTC
>TRBJ2-7|.|TRBV11-3|.|13
CASSLGSSYEQYF
TGTGCCAGCAGCTTGGGGAGCTCCTACGAGCAGTACTTC
>TRBJ2-7|.|TRBV29-1|.|13
CSVGTELSYEQYF
TGCAGCGTTGGGACTGAACTCTCCTACGAGCAGTACTTC
>TRBJ2-7|TRBD1|TRBV7-6|.|15
CASSPRDSKTYEQYF
TGTGCCAGCAGCCCAAGGGACAGTAAAACCTACGAGCAGTACTTC
>TRBJ1-4|.|TRBV11-2|.|14
CASSPGLSPVELFF
TGTGCCAGCAGCCCAGGGCTTTCCCCCGTTGAACTGTTTTTT
>TRBJ2-2|.|TRBV7-7|.|15
CASSLGSRGRGELFF
TGTGCCAGCAGCTTAGGTAGCAGGGGACGCGGGGAGCTGTTTTTT
>TRBJ1-5|TRBD1|TRBV19|.|14
CASSISGGSQPQHF
TGTGCCAGTAGTATTTCAGGGGGTAGTCAGCCCCAGCATTTT
>TRBJ2-2|TRBD2|TRBV4-3|.|16
CASSHGGVTNTGELFF
TGCGCCAGCAGCCATGGGGGGGTAACGAACACCGGGGAGCTGTTTTTT
>TRBJ1-1|TRBD1|TRBV18|.|14
CASSPADRGTEAFF
TGTGCCAGCTCACCAGCGGACAGGGGCACTGAAGCTTTCTTT
>TRBJ1-1|.|TRBV7-2|.|11
CASSLRQQAFF
TGTGCCAGCAGCTTAAGACAGCAAGCTTTCTTT
>TRBJ1-5|.|TRBV4-1|.|17
CASSQDPTGGGGQPQHF
TGCGCCAGCAGCCAAGACCCAACCGGGGGGGGCGGACAGCCCCAGCATTTT
>TRBJ2-1|TRBD1|TRBV9|.|15
CASSVGQGTYNEQFF
TGTGCCAGCAGCGTCGGACAGGGAACCTACAATGAGCAGTTCTTC
>TRBJ1-2|TRBD1|TRBV27|.|14
CASKGDRGRYGYTF
TGTGCCAGCAAGGGGGACAGGGGGAGGTATGGCTACACCTTC
>TRBJ2-6|TRBD1|TRBV19|.|19
CASSTRPDRSLAGANVLTF
TGTGCCAGTAGTACCCGTCCGGACAGGTCCCTTGCTGGGGCCAACGTCCTGACTTTC
>TRBJ2-3|.|TRBV7-2|.|13
CASSETATDTQYF
TGTGCCAGCAGCGAGACAGCCACAGATACGCAGTATTTT